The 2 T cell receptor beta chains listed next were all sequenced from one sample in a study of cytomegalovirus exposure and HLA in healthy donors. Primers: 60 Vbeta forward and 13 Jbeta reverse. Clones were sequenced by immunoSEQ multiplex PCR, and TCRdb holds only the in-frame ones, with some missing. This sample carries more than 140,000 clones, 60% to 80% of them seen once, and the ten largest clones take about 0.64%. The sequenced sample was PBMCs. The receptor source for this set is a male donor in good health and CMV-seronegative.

Written as DNA, the CDR3 is TGTGCCAGCAGCTTGGGGGGACAGGGAAATGAAAAACTGTTTTTT. It yields the protein CASSLGGQGNEKLFF. The genes are TRBV5-4 and TRBJ1-4, with 9 bases lining up with TRBD1. J gave up 5 bases and V 0 bases, and 2 bases lay outside the gene matches. The CDR3 covers 15 residues. Germline CDR1 and CDR2: SGHNT and YYREEE (reference sequence).

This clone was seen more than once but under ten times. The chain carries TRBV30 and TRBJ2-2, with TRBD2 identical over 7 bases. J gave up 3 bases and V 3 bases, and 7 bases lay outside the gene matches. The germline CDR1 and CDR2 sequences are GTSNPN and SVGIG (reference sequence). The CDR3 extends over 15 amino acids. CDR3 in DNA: TGTGCCTGGAGGGGCGCGGGGGAGGACACCGGGGAGCTGTTTTTT. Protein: CAWRGAGEDTGELFF.